The 23 T cell receptor beta chains in this list originate from one sample, sequenced in a study of blood T cell repertoires in COVID-19. Repertoires were generated with immunoSEQ multiplex PCR, while TCRdb's copy carries only in-frame clones and drops some. The profile shows roughly 28,000 clones, roughly 82% of them singletons. Sample: peripheral blood. The source of these receptors is a man older than 75 with active or convalescent COVID-19.

The chain's CDR3 is CATSRDRVIPHEQYF. CDR3 nucleotide sequence: TGTGCCACCAGCAGAGATAGAGTCATCCCTCACGAGCAGTACTTC. This chain connects TRBV15 to TRBJ2-7; D is ambiguous. Germline loops: CDR1 LNHNV, CDR2 YYDKDF (reference sequence). The CDR3 loop spans 15 amino acids. The germline V and J ends were trimmed by 0 bases and 5 bases, with 14 bases remaining between them.

The CDR3 is CSVGPGELFF. In DNA form, the CDR3 reads TGCAGCGTTGGGCCCGGGGAGCTGTTTTTT. J is TRBJ2-2 and V is TRBV29-1; D call uncertain. In germline, CDR1 is SQVTM, CDR2 ANQGSEA. V was clipped by 4 bases and J by 6 bases, with 3 bases between them. CDR3 size: 10 residues.

The chain couples TRBV5-4 to TRBJ1-2; a possible D gene is TRBD1 (5 bases). V was cut by 4 bases and J by 0 bases, with 13 bases left in between. The CDR3 has 15 residues. CDR1 and CDR2 (germline): SGHNT, YYREEE (reference sequence). The CDR3 nucleotides are TGTGCCAGCAGCGGACCAGGGCTTGCTAACTATGGCTACACCTTC. It codes for CASSGPGLANYGYTF.

In this sample, this clone turned up once. The chain is built from TRBV20-1 and TRBJ2-1; the D is unclear. CDR1 is DFQATT and CDR2 is SNEGSKA in the germline V gene (reference sequence). This CDR3 is 11 amino acids long. The V end lost 2 bases, the J end lost 13 bases, and 12 bases lay between the germline ends. The CDR3 spells CSARPSNLQFF. The CDR3 DNA is TGCAGTGCTAGACCTTCTAACCTCCAGTTCTTC.

This sequence joins TRBV6-5 and TRBJ1-1, with a tentative D call TRBD1 (5 bases). CDR1 is MNHEY and CDR2 is SVGAGI in the germline V gene. The germline V and J ends were trimmed by 6 bases and 7 bases, with 9 bases remaining between them. This CDR3 has 11 residues. Here the CDR3 reads CASSQQVEAFF. The CDR3 DNA reads as TGTGCCAGCAGCCAACAGGTTGAAGCTTTCTTT.

This clone was counted once. The genes are TRBV6-5 and TRBJ2-5, with 7 nucleotides matching TRBD2. V gave up 6 bases and J gave up 5 bases; unmatched junction bases: 9. The CDR3 contains 14 residues. Germline V gene data show CDR1 as MNHEY and CDR2 as SVGAGI. The CDR3 reads CASSSPGRDETQYF. CDR3 sequence (DNA): TGTGCCAGCAGCTCTCCGGGGAGGGATGAGACCCAGTACTTC.

The chain combines TRBV19 with TRBJ2-7; TRBD1 matches at 10 bases. The germline CDR1 and CDR2 sequences are LNHDA and SQIVND (reference sequence). Unmatched junction bases numbered 2, after V lost 3 bases and J lost 3 bases. CDR3 length: 14 residues. The CDR3 is CASSIRDRGYEQYF. The CDR3 DNA sequence: TGTGCCAGTAGTATCCGGGACAGGGGCTACGAGCAGTACTTC.

The chain carries TRBV19 and TRBJ2-6; 7 nucleotides align to TRBD2. This CDR3 comprises 14 residues. Germline lookup yields CDR1 LNHDA and CDR2 SQIVND (reference sequence). V gave up 7 bases and J gave up 6 bases; unmatched junction bases: 6. Here the CDR3 reads CASTLQREANVLTF. In DNA form, the CDR3 reads TGTGCCAGTACCCTACAGCGGGAGGCCAACGTCCTGACTTTC.

This clone occurred a few times. The DNA of the CDR3 is TGCGCCAGCAGCTTGGCCTTCCGACTAGCGGGGAACAATGAGCAGTTCTTC. It is translated as CASSLAFRLAGNNEQFF. The V and J genes are TRBV5-1 and TRBJ2-1; TRBD2 agrees at 11 bases. Germline V gives CDR1 SGHRS, CDR2 YFSETQ. With V trimmed by 0 bases and J by 5 bases, 7 bases remained unmatched. The CDR3 loop spans 17 amino acids.

Regarding this clone: Other DNA sequences in the sample encode the same CDR3. The chain employs TRBV21-1 and TRBJ1-5. TRBV21-1 is tagged as a pseudogene. There are 15 residues in the CDR3. The CDR3 region is CASTAGGDSNQPQHF. For the CDR3, the DNA is TGTGCCAGCACTGCTGGAGGCGATAGTAATCAGCCCCAGCATTTT.

This clone was detected only once. V is TRBV3-1 (or the pseudogene TRBV3-2) and J is TRBJ2-7, with D perhaps TRBD1 (6 bases). CDR1 and CDR2 from the germline V gene are LGHDT and YNNKEL (reference sequence). The CDR3 is 14 residues long. V lost 1 base and J 4 bases, leaving 11 bases between the germline ends. CDR3 nucleotide sequence: TGTGCCAGCAGCCAAGGTTTCGGACAGTACGAGCAGTACTTC. Amino acid sequence: CASSQGFGQYEQYF.

In its sample, this clone was seen once. The rearrangement links TRBV19 to TRBJ2-3; TRBD1 might be the D (6 bases). V lost 8 bases and J lost 0, with 18 bases in between. In germline, CDR1 is LNHDA, CDR2 SQIVND (reference sequence). This CDR3 has 16 residues. DNA for the CDR3: TGTGCCAGTTCCGGGACATCACACCCTAGCACAGATACGCAGTATTTT. Protein: CASSGTSHPSTDTQYF. Looking up the rest from reference TRBV19 and TRBJ2-3 gives the full variable domain: DGGITQSPKYLFRKEGQNVTLSCEQNLNHDAMYWYRQDPGQGLRLIYYSQIVNDFQKGDIAEGYSVSREKKESFPLTVTSAQKNPTAFYLCASSGTSHPSTDTQYFGPGTRLTVL.

There are a few counts of this clone. The rearrangement uses TRBV10-3 and TRBJ2-3; D possibly corresponds to TRBD2 (5 bases). Looked up from germline, CDR1 is ENHRY and CDR2 is SYGVKD. The V end was cut by 0 bases, the J end by 0 bases, with 7 bases between. CDR3 size: 15 residues. As DNA, the CDR3 is TGTGCCATCAGTGAGTCCGGGGATAGCACAGATACGCAGTATTTT. Translated: CAISESGDSTDTQYF.

The chain combines TRBV5-1 with TRBJ2-7; the match to TRBD1 covers 8 bases. In germline, CDR1 is SGHRS, CDR2 YFSETQ. This CDR3 contains 15 residues. Losses at the gene ends were 5 bases for V and 6 bases for J; bases not matched to a gene: 13. For the CDR3, the DNA is TGCGCCAGCAGGGGAGTAAACAGGGGGTCTATCGAGCAGTACTTC. Translated, it gives CASRGVNRGSIEQYF.

The rearrangement uses TRBV5-1 and TRBJ2-7, with D possibly TRBD1 on 6 matching bases. Germline assignment: CDR1 SGHRS and CDR2 YFSETQ. Trimming removed 2 bases from V and 5 bases from J, with 8 bases in between. The CDR3 sequence is 12 residues long. For the CDR3, the DNA is TGCGCCAGCAGCTTCAGGGGTGACGAGCAGTACTTC. Its translation is CASSFRGDEQYF.

This clone was seen a handful of times. The V call is TRBV5-1, the J call TRBJ2-1; the match to TRBD2 covers 7 bases. V gave up 1 base and J gave up 8 bases; unmatched junction bases: 6. CDR3 length: 14 amino acids. The germline CDR1 and CDR2 sequences are SGHRS and YFSETQ. This CDR3 is CASSLRFAGDEQFF. The CDR3 nucleotides read TGCGCCAGCAGCTTGAGATTTGCGGGGGATGAGCAGTTCTTC.

This clone has just a few counts. The genes are TRBV10-1 and TRBJ1-6; D call uncertain. CDR1 WNHNN and CDR2 SYGVQD come from the germline V gene (reference sequence). V dropped 5 bases and J dropped 6 bases, with 8 bases sitting between them. The CDR3 covers 13 residues. CDR3 bases: TGCGCCAGCAGTTGGGAGAGTAATTCACCCCTCCACTTT. This encodes CASSWESNSPLHF.

The chain employs TRBV7-9 and TRBJ2-5; TRBD2 matches at 10 bases. The CDR3 loop spans 15 amino acids. Germline lookup yields CDR1 SEHNR and CDR2 FQNEAQ (reference sequence). V gave up 2 bases and J gave up 2 bases; unmatched junction bases: 2. The DNA for the CDR3 is TGTGCCAGCAGCTTAAGTAGCGGGGGGCAAGAGACCCAGTACTTC. Translated: CASSLSSGGQETQYF.

The V and J genes are TRBV18 and TRBJ1-2; no firm D call. The CDR3 length is 13 residues. Deletions cut 3 bases from V and 7 bases from J, with 12 bases between. The V gene's germline CDR1 is KGHSH and CDR2 LQKENI. DNA for the CDR3: TGTGCCAGCTCACCTTCGACTCTAAGTGGCTACACCTTC. Translating gives CASSPSTLSGYTF.

This chain joins TRBV6-4 and TRBJ2-2; possibly TRBD2 for D (6 bases). The CDR3 totals 19 residues. V lost 2 bases and J 6 bases, leaving 25 bases between the germline ends. The V gene's germline CDR1 is MRHNA and CDR2 SNTAGT. In nucleotides, the CDR3 is TGTGCCAGCAGTGACAGGTTAGGTAGGACTATCGGCCCGCCCGGGGAGCTGTTTTTT. As protein: CASSDRLGRTIGPPGELFF.

The V and J genes are TRBV7-9 and TRBJ2-1, with 7 nucleotides matching TRBD2. This CDR3 is 15 amino acids long. Germline CDR1 reads SEHNR; CDR2 reads FQNEAQ (reference sequence). The J segment lost 7 bases and the V segment lost 3 bases, leaving 9 bases of the junction unmatched. The CDR3 region is CASSLASGVENEQFF. As DNA, the CDR3 is TGTGCCAGCAGCTTGGCTAGCGGAGTTGAGAATGAGCAGTTCTTC. Filled out from reference TRBV7-9 and TRBJ2-1, the complete variable domain reads DTGVSQNPRHKITKRGQNVTFRCDPISEHNRLYWYRQTLGQGPEFLTYFQNEAQLEKSRLLSDRFSAERPKGSFSTLEIQRTEQGDSAMYLCASSLASGVENEQFFGPGTRLTVL.

There are a few counts of this clone. This chain connects TRBV5-4 to TRBJ1-2; no definite D call. CDR3 length: 10 amino acids. Germline V gene lookup returns CDR1 SGHNT and CDR2 YYREEE (reference sequence). The V end lost 7 bases, the J end lost 7 bases, and 8 bases lay between the germline ends. In DNA, the CDR3 is TGTGCCAGCGGAGAGGCTGGCTACACCTTC. It yields the protein CASGEAGYTF.

This clone was seen more than once but under ten times. The genes are TRBV9 and TRBJ2-4; tentatively, D is TRBD2 (5 bases). The CDR3 consists of 16 residues. Trimming removed 4 bases from V and 3 bases from J, with 17 bases in between. Germline V gene lookup returns CDR1 SGDLS and CDR2 YYNGEE. CDR3 in amino acids: CASSIDSGSSKNIQYF. DNA for the CDR3: TGTGCCAGCAGCATCGACTCGGGGAGCAGCAAAAACATTCAGTACTTC.